Following are 26 T cell receptor beta chains from one sample sequenced in a study of blood T cell repertoires in COVID-19. TCRdb's copy holds only in-frame clones and misses some; the assay was immunoSEQ multiplex PCR. The table lists about 75,000 clones, 88% of them singletons. Material: peripheral blood. These TCRs come from a human donor in a cohort sampled during active COVID-19.

The chain uses TRBV5-4 and TRBJ2-2; D call uncertain. This CDR3 region has 12 residues. Germline CDR1 SGHNT, CDR2 YYREEE (reference sequence). Deletions cut 0 bases from V and 8 bases from J, with 5 bases between. CDR3 protein: CASSLDQGELFF. The CDR3 DNA sequence: TGTGCCAGCAGCTTGGACCAGGGGGAGCTGTTTTTT. Using reference TRBV5-4 and TRBJ2-2 for the parts outside the CDR3, the full variable domain is ETGVTQSPTHLIKTRGQQVTLRCSSQSGHNTVSWYQQALGQGPQFIFQYYREEENGRGNFPPRFSGLQFPNYSSELNVNALELDDSALYLCASSLDQGELFFGEGSRLTVL.

This sequence joins TRBV7-2 and TRBJ2-6, with 8 bases lining up with TRBD1. This CDR3 comprises 16 residues. The trim removed 4 bases at V and 0 bases at J, leaving 2 bases unmatched. Germline loops: CDR1 SGHTA, CDR2 FQGNSA. CDR3 loop: CASSSGGTSGANVLTF. CDR3 DNA sequence: TGTGCCAGCAGCTCAGGGGGCACCTCTGGGGCCAACGTCCTGACTTTC.

CDR3: CASSLELKDEQYF. Written as DNA, the CDR3 is TGTGCCAGCAGCTTGGAACTAAAAGACGAGCAGTACTTC. The gene calls are TRBV5-6 and TRBJ2-7; no reliable D call. V lost 0 bases and J 5 bases, leaving 9 bases between the germline ends. The CDR3 totals 13 residues. Germline CDR1 reads SGHDT; CDR2 reads YYEEEE.

This chain joins TRBV7-8 and TRBJ2-4; 9 bases fit TRBD1. Trimming at V came to 5 bases and at J to 0 bases, leaving 14 bases not matched to a gene. The CDR3 runs to 19 residues. Germline V lookup: CDR1 SGHVS, CDR2 FQNEAQ. The CDR3 here is CASSHGQGKVTLAKNIQYF. CDR3 DNA sequence: TGTGCCAGCAGCCACGGACAGGGGAAGGTGACCTTAGCCAAAAACATTCAGTACTTC.

In its sample, this clone was seen once. The chain links TRBV11-3 to TRBJ1-3, with D uncertain. CDR1 SGHNT and CDR2 YENEEA come from the germline V gene. The CDR3 sequence is 15 residues long. Between the trimmed V and J ends, which lost 4 bases and 0 bases, there was a span of 10 bases. In DNA, the CDR3 is TGTGCCAGCAGCTCCGGGCTAGCCTCTGGAAACACCATATATTTT. Protein: CASSSGLASGNTIYF.

In its sample, this clone was seen once. This CDR3 reads CSTGTTPTDTQYF. The CDR3 DNA reads as TGCAGCACTGGGACAACCCCCACAGATACGCAGTATTTT. V and J are TRBV29-1 and TRBJ2-3, with D possibly being TRBD1 (6 bases). This CDR3 has 13 residues. Per germline, CDR1 SQVTM and CDR2 ANQGSEA. The ends were cut back, 8 bases at V and 2 bases at J, with 14 bases in the middle.

V and J are TRBV7-9 and TRBJ2-2; 7 nucleotides align to TRBD1. V lost 3 bases to trimming and J lost 1 base; unmatched junction nucleotides: 2. The germline gives CDR1 SEHNR, CDR2 FQNEAQ (reference sequence). The CDR3 is 15 amino acids. CDR3 coding DNA: TGTGCCAGCAGCTTTACAGGGGTGAACACCGGGGAGCTGTTTTTT. Protein sequence: CASSFTGVNTGELFF.

The chain is built from TRBV12-3 or TRBV12-4 and TRBJ1-2, with D perhaps TRBD1 (5 bases). The CDR3 length is 13 residues. Trimming removed 6 bases from V and 2 bases from J, with 10 bases in between. The CDR3 here is CASSRTQNYGYTF. Written as DNA, the CDR3 is TGTGCCAGCAGCCGGACACAAAACTATGGCTACACCTTC.

V gene TRBV5-1 combines with J gene TRBJ2-1, with 9 bases fitting TRBD2. The junction had 7 bases not matched to a gene; V was cut back by 5 bases and J by 4 bases. CDR1 and CDR2 from the germline V gene are SGHRS and YFSETQ. The CDR3 is 15 residues long. The CDR3 loop is CASSRGGAQYNEQFF. CDR3 in DNA: TGCGCCAGCAGTCGCGGGGGGGCGCAGTACAATGAGCAGTTCTTC.

The chain combines TRBV2 with TRBJ1-1; tentatively, D is TRBD1 (5 bases). The germline V and J ends were trimmed by 5 bases and 6 bases, with 13 bases remaining between them. Germline V gives CDR1 SNHLY, CDR2 FYNNEI. The CDR3 loop spans 13 amino acids. CDR3 residues: CASSKSGLAEAFF. CDR3 bases: TGTGCCAGCAGTAAATCAGGGTTGGCTGAAGCTTTCTTT.

This clone was seen more than once but under ten times. V and J are TRBV5-4 and TRBJ1-2; 9 bases agree with TRBD1. The ends lost 4 bases at V and 5 bases at J; junction bases unmatched: 9. The germline V gene encodes CDR1 SGHNT and CDR2 YYREEE (reference sequence). CDR3 length equals 15 residues. The CDR3 sequence: CASSKGQGMSYGYTF. CDR3 DNA: TGTGCCAGCAGCAAAGGACAGGGGATGTCTTATGGCTACACCTTC.

The chain combines TRBV7-2 with TRBJ2-3; D unresolved. The CDR3 has 13 amino acids. The germline gives CDR1 SGHTA, CDR2 FQGNSA. Between the trimmed V and J ends, which lost 1 base and 2 bases, there was a span of 4 bases. CDR3 protein: CASSLDYTDTQYF. The CDR3 coding sequence is TGTGCCAGCAGCTTAGACTACACAGATACGCAGTATTTT.

The V gene is TRBV5-1, the J gene TRBJ1-2; D is perhaps TRBD1 (5 bases). Germline values: CDR1 SGHRS, CDR2 YFSETQ. The CDR3 extends over 13 amino acids. The V and J ends lost 0 bases and 4 bases respectively, with 7 bases between them. The CDR3 loop reads CASSLAGGYGYTF. The CDR3 nucleotides are TGCGCCAGCAGCTTGGCCGGGGGCTATGGCTACACCTTC. Variable domain in full (rest from reference TRBV5-1 and TRBJ1-2): KAGVTQTPRYLIKTRGQQVTLSCSPISGHRSVSWYQQTPGQGLQFLFEYFSETQRNKGNFPGRFSGRQFSNSRSEMNVSTLELGDSALYLCASSLAGGYGYTFGSGTRLTVV.

This clone rates as medium-sized. The V gene is TRBV28, the J gene TRBJ2-7, with TRBD2 matching 10 bases. With V trimmed by 9 bases and J by 0 bases, 8 bases remained unmatched. Looked up from germline, CDR1 is MDHEN and CDR2 is SYDVKM. This CDR3 comprises 15 residues. The CDR3 region is CASRSASGGSYEQYF. In nucleotides, the CDR3 is TGTGCCAGTCGAAGCGCTAGCGGGGGCTCCTACGAGCAGTACTTC.

The chain carries TRBV7-2 and TRBJ2-2, with D hard to call. CDR1 and CDR2 (germline): SGHTA, FQGNSA. The CDR3 covers 15 residues. Trimming removed 2 bases from V and 0 bases from J, with 7 bases in between. In DNA, the CDR3 is TGTGCCAGCAGCTTATTTACATCGAACACCGGGGAGCTGTTTTTT. Residues: CASSLFTSNTGELFF.

The V call is TRBV27, the J call TRBJ1-1; 7 bases line up with TRBD1. The CDR3 runs 14 residues. Germline CDR1 is MNHEY and CDR2 is SMNVEV (reference sequence). V shed 0 bases and J 4 bases; nucleotides not matched to a gene: 2. The CDR3: CASSLSTGTTEAFF. The CDR3 DNA reads as TGTGCCAGCAGTTTATCGACAGGGACCACTGAAGCTTTCTTT.

The V call is TRBV25-1, the J call TRBJ2-2; 8 positions match TRBD1. With V trimmed by 4 bases and J by 8 bases, 9 bases remained unmatched. Germline V gene lookup returns CDR1 MGHDK and CDR2 SYGVNS. The CDR3 sequence is 15 residues long. CDR3: CASSARQGAIGELFF. CDR3 DNA: TGTGCCAGCAGTGCCCGGCAGGGGGCAATTGGGGAGCTGTTTTTT.

There are a few counts of this clone. V is TRBV11-2 and J is TRBJ1-1; the match to TRBD1 covers 9 bases. Germline loops: CDR1 SGHAT, CDR2 FQNNGV. V trimming: 5 bases; J trimming: 10 bases; junction bases outside the gene matches: 5. The CDR3 spans 12 residues. The CDR3 is CASSRDRERAFF. DNA for the CDR3: TGTGCCAGCAGCCGGGACAGGGAAAGAGCTTTCTTT.

This chain links TRBV5-1 with TRBJ2-5; TRBD1 aligns across 9 bases. Trimming took 4 bases from V and 2 from J; bases not matched to a gene: 6. The germline CDR1 and CDR2 sequences are SGHRS and YFSETQ. This CDR3 region has 15 residues. CDR3: CASSHPGTGQETQYF. The CDR3 DNA reads as TGCGCCAGCAGCCACCCAGGGACAGGGCAAGAGACCCAGTACTTC.

CDR3 sequence: CASSPTSGTTPPGTQYF. The CDR3 DNA reads as TGTGCCAGCAGCCCAACCTCCGGGACAACTCCCCCCGGAACCCAGTACTTC. The rearrangement uses TRBV7-2 and TRBJ2-5; D perhaps matches TRBD1 (6 bases). V lost 5 bases to trimming and J lost 8 bases, with 27 bases between them. This CDR3 has 17 residues. Germline V lookup: CDR1 SGHTA, CDR2 FQGNSA.

V and J are TRBV20-1 and TRBJ2-4, with 11 nucleotides matching TRBD1. This CDR3 is built from 11 residues. The germline V gene has CDR1 DFQATT and CDR2 SNEGSKA (reference sequence). The V segment lost 6 bases and the J segment 12 bases; nucleotides outside the gene matches: 4. CDR3 in DNA: TGCAGTGCCCTGGGACAGGGGGATCAGTACTTC. Amino acid sequence: CSALGQGDQYF.

This sequence joins TRBV5-1 and TRBJ2-1; D call uncertain. The CDR3 is made up of 13 amino acids. Looked up from germline, CDR1 is SGHRS and CDR2 is YFSETQ. Trimming shortened V by 7 bases and J by 1 base, and 9 bases separated the two germline ends. CDR3 nucleotide sequence: TGCGCCAGCGGCCGAGGATCCTACAATGAGCAGTTCTTC. It translates to CASGRGSYNEQFF.

This clone appeared a single time. The rearrangement uses TRBV5-6 and TRBJ2-3, with TRBD2 matching over 7 bases. The CDR3 loop spans 16 amino acids. V was pared by 5 bases and J by 8 bases, with 17 bases of the junction left unmatched. CDR1 is SGHDT, CDR2 YYEEEE, per germline. The DNA of the CDR3 is TGTGCCAGCAGGGACGACGGAGCGGGACGAGAAGGTACGCAGTATTTT. Translation: CASRDDGAGREGTQYF. The full variable domain, in which reference TRBV5-6 and TRBJ2-3 provide the parts outside the CDR3, is DAGVTQSPTHLIKTRGQQVTLRCSPKSGHDTVSWYQQALGQGPQFIFQYYEEEERQRGNFPDRFSGHQFPNYSSELNVNALLLGDSALYLCASRDDGAGREGTQYFGPGTRLTVL.

This chain links TRBV6-5 with TRBJ1-2, with 9 bases lining up with TRBD1. With V trimmed by 2 bases and J by 7 bases, 11 bases remained unmatched. The germline V gene has CDR1 MNHEY and CDR2 SVGAGI. This CDR3 contains 16 residues. The CDR3 region has the DNA TGTGCCAGCAGTTACCTAATCGGACAGGGGATTTCTGGCTACACCTTC. Its translation: CASSYLIGQGISGYTF.

The chain employs TRBV15 and TRBJ2-3, with 12 positions matching TRBD2. After removal of 3 bases from V and 5 bases from J, the junction contained 3 bases not matched to a gene. The germline CDR1 and CDR2 sequences are LNHNV and YYDKDF (reference sequence). This CDR3 comprises 15 residues. The CDR3 coding sequence is TGTGCCACCAGCAGGCCGACTAGCGGGGGAGATACGCAGTATTTT. Translating it yields CATSRPTSGGDTQYF. The complete variable domain, with remaining parts taken from reference TRBV15 and TRBJ2-3, reads DAMVIQNPRYQVTQFGKPVTLSCSQTLNHNVMYWYQQKSSQAPKLLFHYYDKDFNNEADTPDNFQSRRPNTSFCFLDIRSPGLGDTAMYLCATSRPTSGGDTQYFGPGTRLTVL.

CDR3 residues: CASKRVGINTEAFF. CDR3 DNA sequence: TGTGCCAGCAAGAGGGTGGGGATAAACACTGAAGCTTTCTTT. The chain recombines TRBV6-5 with TRBJ1-1; no definite D call. The germline CDR1 and CDR2 sequences are MNHEY and SVGAGI. V lost 7 bases and J lost 2, with 14 bases in between. This CDR3 comprises 14 residues.